These 29 T cell receptor beta chains were sequenced from one sample in a study of cytomegalovirus exposure and HLA in healthy donors. PCR primers comprised 60 Vbeta and 13 Jbeta primers. Here immunoSEQ multiplex PCR was the method, and the copy in TCRdb shows in-frame clones only, minus some. The sample holds 150,000 to 200,000 clones, almost 85% seen once. Sequenced input: PBMCs. The receptors derive from a boy between 10 and 17 years old in good health and CMV-seronegative.

The CDR3 loop is CASSPGGEQYF. The CDR3 DNA follows: TGTGCCAGCTCACCAGGCGGTGAGCAGTACTTC. The chain joins TRBV18 to TRBJ2-7; D call uncertain. CDR3 length equals 11 residues. Germline CDR1 KGHSH, CDR2 LQKENI. Deletions cut 2 bases from V and 7 bases from J, with 6 bases between.

This rearrangement joins TRBV11-2 to TRBJ1-2, with a tentative D call TRBD1 (6 bases). Trimming stripped 5 bases from V and 4 bases from J, with 17 bases between. Germline V gene data show CDR1 as SGHAT and CDR2 as FQNNGV. The CDR3 runs to 15 residues. CDR3 sequence: CASSPRTGTTYGYTF. The CDR3 DNA follows: TGTGCCAGCAGCCCTAGAACCGGGACAACCTATGGCTACACCTTC.

The chain is built from TRBV11-2 and TRBJ2-5; a possible D gene is TRBD2 (5 bases). CDR1 SGHAT and CDR2 FQNNGV come from the germline V gene. The CDR3 extends over 15 amino acids. The ends were cut back, 8 bases at V and 2 bases at J, with 18 bases in the middle. CDR3 loop: CASAWYGLLQETQYF. CDR3 DNA sequence: TGTGCCAGCGCTTGGTACGGACTGCTGCAAGAGACCCAGTACTTC.

The V and J genes are TRBV9 and TRBJ2-7, with 12 bases fitting TRBD1. V shed 5 bases, J shed 5 bases, and the junction held 8 bases outside the gene matches. The CDR3 extends over 15 amino acids. CDR1 is SGDLS and CDR2 is YYNGEE in the germline V gene. The DNA of the CDR3 is TGTGCCAGCAGTGGGACAGGGGGCTTAGGGGACGAGCAGTACTTC. Its protein is CASSGTGGLGDEQYF. The whole variable domain, filled in from reference TRBV9 and TRBJ2-7, reads DSGVTQTPKHLITATGQRVTLRCSPRSGDLSVYWYQQSLDQGLQFLIQYYNGEERAKGNILERFSAQQFPDLHSELNLSSLELGDSALYFCASSGTGGLGDEQYFGPGTRLTVT.

V is TRBV27 and J is TRBJ2-3; the D gene is possibly TRBD2 (6 bases). The CDR3 covers 14 residues. Trimming removed 5 bases at V and 4 bases at J, with 13 bases between. Germline assignment: CDR1 MNHEY and CDR2 SMNVEV (reference sequence). The CDR3 bases are TGTGCCAGCAGTCGGACTACTGAATCAGATACGCAGTATTTT. This encodes CASSRTTESDTQYF.

In regard to this clone: At the DNA level, this CDR3 is encoded by other sequences in the same sample as well. The CDR3 loop is CSVEDPSYEQYF. Here the CDR3 DNA reads TGCAGCGTTGAAGATCCGTCCTACGAGCAGTACTTC. V is TRBV29-1 and J is TRBJ2-7; no reliable D call. Germline lookup yields CDR1 SQVTM and CDR2 ANQGSEA. V was cut by 0 bases and J by 1 base, with 4 bases left in between. CDR3 length: 12 residues.

The chain employs TRBV10-2 and TRBJ2-3; D is possibly TRBD2 (6 bases). The germline gives CDR1 WSHSY, CDR2 SAAADI. The CDR3 is made up of 15 amino acids. Trimming removed 3 bases from V and 3 bases from J, with 13 bases in between. DNA of the CDR3: TGCGCCAGCAGTGAATTAACGGGGGAAACAGATACGCAGTATTTT. Protein product: CASSELTGETDTQYF.

The chain employs TRBV7-9 and TRBJ2-2, with D tentatively TRBD1 (5 bases). Deletions cut 2 bases from V and 6 bases from J, with 16 bases between. CDR3 size: 16 residues. Germline V gene lookup returns CDR1 SEHNR and CDR2 FQNEAQ (reference sequence). The chain's CDR3 is CASSLLAGPVSGELFF. DNA of the CDR3: TGTGCCAGCAGCTTACTGGCAGGGCCTGTCTCCGGGGAGCTGTTTTTT.

This rearrangement joins TRBV2 to TRBJ2-3; tentatively, D is TRBD2 (5 bases). V lost 8 bases and J 0 bases, leaving 15 bases between the germline ends. Germline CDR1 is SNHLY and CDR2 is FYNNEI. The CDR3 has 15 residues. CDR3 region: CASLSGVSSTDTQYF. The DNA of the CDR3 is TGTGCCAGCTTAAGCGGAGTCTCTAGCACAGATACGCAGTATTTT. The full variable domain, in which reference TRBV2 and TRBJ2-3 provide the parts outside the CDR3, is EPEVTQTPSHQVTQMGQEVILRCVPISNHLYFYWYRQILGQKVEFLVSFYNNEISEKSEIFDDQFSVERPDGSNFTLKIRSTKLEDSAMYFCASLSGVSSTDTQYFGPGTRLTVL.

V is TRBV9 and J is TRBJ1-2, with a possible D match to TRBD1 (6 bases). Germline V gene lookup returns CDR1 SGDLS and CDR2 YYNGEE. This CDR3 is 15 amino acids long. V was shortened by 0 bases and J by 5 bases, with 14 bases between the two germline ends. The CDR3 DNA is TGTGCCAGCAGCGTAGCAGGGGCCGCTCTATATGGCTACACCTTC. Protein: CASSVAGAALYGYTF.

This clone was picked up a small number of times. CDR3 residues: CSVEDNSFGNTIYF. CDR3 DNA: TGCAGCGTTGAAGATAACAGCTTCGGAAACACCATATATTTT. The chain employs TRBV29-1 and TRBJ1-3, with no clear D. In germline, CDR1 is SQVTM, CDR2 ANQGSEA. There are 14 residues in the CDR3. The V and J ends lost 0 bases and 4 bases respectively, with 10 bases between them.

V gene TRBV5-1 combines with J gene TRBJ2-5, with a tentative D call TRBD2 (7 bases). The germline V and J ends were trimmed by 5 bases and 2 bases, with 16 bases remaining between them. Germline V gene lookup returns CDR1 SGHRS and CDR2 YFSETQ. This CDR3 has 15 residues. CDR3 protein: CASSQAGAAQETQYF. CDR3 DNA sequence: TGCGCCAGCAGTCAGGCGGGGGCGGCACAAGAGACCCAGTACTTC.

The rearrangement links TRBV9 to TRBJ2-1; 8 bases are shared with TRBD2. Germline CDR1 is SGDLS and CDR2 is YYNGEE. The CDR3 is made up of 18 amino acids. The V gene end was trimmed by 0 bases and the J gene end by 4 bases; junction bases not matched to a gene: 12. CDR3 nucleotide sequence: TGTGCCAGCAGCGTAGCCGGAACACTAGCGGAGTTATACAATGAGCAGTTCTTC. Translated, it gives CASSVAGTLAELYNEQFF. Supplemented by reference TRBV9 and TRBJ2-1, the full variable domain reads DSGVTQTPKHLITATGQRVTLRCSPRSGDLSVYWYQQSLDQGLQFLIQYYNGEERAKGNILERFSAQQFPDLHSELNLSSLELGDSALYFCASSVAGTLAELYNEQFFGPGTRLTVL.

The J gene is TRBJ2-5, the V gene TRBV19; the match to TRBD2 covers 12 bases. Germline CDR1 and CDR2: LNHDA and SQIVND (reference sequence). Unmatched junction bases numbered 12, after V lost 5 bases and J lost 2 bases. The CDR3 consists of 18 residues. CDR3 sequence reads: CASSARLAGEALQETQYF. The CDR3 coding sequence is TGTGCCAGTAGTGCCCGACTAGCGGGGGAGGCTCTTCAAGAGACCCAGTACTTC.

This clone was seen only a few times. V usage is TRBV5-1 and J usage is TRBJ2-1; 11 bases agree with TRBD2. The germline CDR1 and CDR2 sequences are SGHRS and YFSETQ. V lost 3 bases to trimming and J lost 9 bases; unmatched junction nucleotides: 8. The CDR3 contains 15 residues. The CDR3 loop is CASSSIAGGPGEQFF. CDR3 DNA sequence: TGCGCCAGCAGCTCCATAGCGGGAGGGCCGGGTGAGCAGTTCTTC.

This chain uses TRBV29-1 with TRBJ2-5, with a weak D call TRBD2 (7 bases). The germline V gene encodes CDR1 SQVTM and CDR2 ANQGSEA. V lost 4 bases and J 3 bases, leaving 21 bases between the germline ends. The CDR3 contains 16 residues. The CDR3 coding sequence is TGCAGCGTTGGGGGGGGCCGCGGGATGCTTGAAGAGACCCAGTACTTC. Translated, it gives CSVGGGRGMLEETQYF.

The chain links TRBV27 to TRBJ1-2, with 9 bases aligning to TRBD1. The CDR3 covers 16 residues. CDR1 and CDR2 (germline): MNHEY, SMNVEV (reference sequence). The J segment lost 8 bases and the V segment lost 7 bases, leaving 17 bases of the junction unmatched. The CDR3 loop reads CASTPNGQGFLHGYTF. CDR3 DNA: TGTGCCAGCACCCCTAATGGACAGGGGTTTTTGCACGGCTACACCTTC.

The V and J genes are TRBV27 and TRBJ2-7, with D possibly TRBD1 on 6 matching bases. The length of the CDR3 is 15 residues. The V end was cut by 5 bases, the J end by 0 bases, with 14 bases between. Germline V gene lookup returns CDR1 MNHEY and CDR2 SMNVEV (reference sequence). CDR3 sequence: CASSGQRGSSYEQYF. The CDR3 bases are TGTGCCAGCAGTGGCCAAAGGGGGAGCTCCTACGAGCAGTACTTC.

This clone has only a few counts. Since no conserved phenylalanine or tryptophan closes the CDR3, a read error is the likely cause. The chain recombines TRBV5-4 with TRBJ1-3; perhaps TRBD1 as D (5 bases). The germline V gene encodes CDR1 SGHNT and CDR2 YYREEE (reference sequence). The CDR3 length is 14 residues. V lost 3 bases to trimming and J lost 2 bases, with 9 bases between them. The CDR3 loop reads CASSSTVAGNTIYL. The DNA for the CDR3 is TGTGCCAGCAGCTCGACAGTAGCTGGAAACACCATATATCTT.

The chain combines TRBV7-9 with TRBJ2-7, with D perhaps TRBD2 (5 bases). Trimming stripped 5 bases from V and 6 bases from J, with 11 bases between. Germline V gene data show CDR1 as SEHNR and CDR2 as FQNEAQ (reference sequence). The CDR3 contains 12 residues. CDR3 bases: TGTGCCAGCAGCCCCGGGAATAGCGAGCAGTACTTC. It translates to CASSPGNSEQYF.

This sequence joins TRBV6-5 and TRBJ2-3; 7 bases fit TRBD2. The V gene end was trimmed by 6 bases and the J gene end by 3 bases; junction bases not matched to a gene: 6. This CDR3 has 14 residues. Germline CDR1 reads MNHEY; CDR2 reads SVGAGI. The CDR3: CASSHNSGTDTQYF. Here the CDR3 DNA reads TGTGCCAGCAGCCACAATAGCGGGACAGATACGCAGTATTTT.

The CDR3 DNA reads TGCGCCAGCAGCCCGGCAGGGACAGGGGATCAGCCCCAGCATTTT. Translating it yields CASSPAGTGDQPQHF. The chain employs TRBV5-1 and TRBJ1-5, with TRBD1 identical over 10 bases. The CDR3 contains 15 residues. Losses at the gene ends were 4 bases for V and 5 bases for J; bases not matched to a gene: 6. Germline CDR1 is SGHRS and CDR2 is YFSETQ.

The chain joins TRBV19 to TRBJ2-1; 7 nucleotides align to TRBD1. The CDR3 consists of 11 residues. The V segment lost 4 bases and the J segment 9 bases; nucleotides outside the gene matches: 0. From germline, CDR1 is LNHDA and CDR2 SQIVND (reference sequence). The CDR3 bases are TGTGCCAGTAGTAACAGGGGTGAGCAGTTCTTC. The encoded protein is CASSNRGEQFF.

The chain links TRBV5-8 to TRBJ2-7, with TRBD1 matching 7 bases. Germline V gene data show CDR1 as SGHTS and CDR2 as YDEGEE. The CDR3 spans 14 residues. V gave up 4 bases and J gave up 2 bases; unmatched junction bases: 6. The CDR3 loop reads CASSPDRSTYEQYF. The CDR3 bases are TGTGCCAGCAGCCCGGACAGGTCCACCTACGAGCAGTACTTC.

The V call is TRBV27, the J call TRBJ1-2, with D possibly being TRBD1 (6 bases). Trimming took 2 bases from V and 2 from J, leaving 12 bases between them. Germline lookup yields CDR1 MNHEY and CDR2 SMNVEV (reference sequence). This CDR3 has 15 residues. The CDR3 reads CASSLAPGHNYGYTF. The CDR3 region has the DNA TGTGCCAGCAGTTTAGCCCCGGGACACAACTATGGCTACACCTTC.

This rearrangement joins TRBV7-2 to TRBJ2-1; possible D gene TRBD2, 8 bases. Per the germline V gene, CDR1 is SGHTA and CDR2 is FQGNSA. V dropped 4 bases and J dropped 3 bases, with 19 bases sitting between them. There are 17 residues in the CDR3. CDR3 sequence reads: CASSSPGGGGNYNEQFF. CDR3 coding DNA: TGTGCCAGCAGCTCACCGGGAGGGGGCGGGAACTACAATGAGCAGTTCTTC. Based on the CDR3 plus reference TRBV7-2 and TRBJ2-1, the full variable domain is GAGVSQSPSNKVTEKGKDVELRCDPISGHTALYWYRQSLGQGLEFLIYFQGNSAPDKSGLPSDRFSAERTGGSVSTLTIQRTQQEDSAVYLCASSSPGGGGNYNEQFFGPGTRLTVL.

This clone is a singleton in its sample. This specimen includes other DNA sequences encoding the same CDR3. The V and J genes are TRBV27 and TRBJ2-7; the D gene is possibly TRBD1 (5 bases). The CDR3 loop spans 15 amino acids. With 0 bases removed from V and 2 bases from J, the gap between germline ends came to 11 bases. The germline gives CDR1 MNHEY, CDR2 SMNVEV (reference sequence). For the CDR3, the DNA is TGTGCCAGCAGTTTATCCCCAGGGCAGCCCTACGAGCAGTACTTC. Protein: CASSLSPGQPYEQYF.

J is TRBJ2-1 and V is TRBV29-1; 10 bases align to TRBD2. Germline V gives CDR1 SQVTM, CDR2 ANQGSEA. This CDR3 has 19 amino acids. J was trimmed by 4 bases and V by 6 bases; bases with no gene match: 21. CDR3 coding DNA: TGCAGCGTGGGGGGGGTGGCTAGCGGGAGTGGGAGACAGTACAATGAGCAGTTCTTC. As protein: CSVGGVASGSGRQYNEQFF.

This clone was detected only once. This chain links TRBV9 with TRBJ1-3; perhaps TRBD1 as D (6 bases). Germline V gene data show CDR1 as SGDLS and CDR2 as YYNGEE. CDR3 length: 17 residues. The ends were cut back, 0 bases at V and 0 bases at J, with 13 bases in the middle. The chain's CDR3 is CASSVAIQGISGNTIYF. The CDR3 DNA sequence: TGTGCCAGCAGCGTAGCTATACAGGGTATCTCTGGAAACACCATATATTTT.